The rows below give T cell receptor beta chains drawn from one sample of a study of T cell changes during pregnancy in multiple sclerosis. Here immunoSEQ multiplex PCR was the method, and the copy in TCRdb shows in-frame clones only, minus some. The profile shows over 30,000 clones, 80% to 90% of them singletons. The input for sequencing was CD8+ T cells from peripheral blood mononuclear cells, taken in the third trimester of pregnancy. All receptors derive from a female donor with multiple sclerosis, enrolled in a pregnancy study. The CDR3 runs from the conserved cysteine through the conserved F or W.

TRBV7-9,CASSLGGTRGRSSYNEQFF
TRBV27,CASSLQGGWGPQHF
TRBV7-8,CASSSGQRYEQYF
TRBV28,CASTLGGSEQFF
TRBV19,CASSTSGGRSPLHF
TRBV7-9,CASSSGKGNYEQYF
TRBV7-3,CASSLAGVTSGANVLTF
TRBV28,CASSLWDRDYGYTF
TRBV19,CASSTETGFYNEQFF
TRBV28,CASSETGGGRELFF
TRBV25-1,CASSESIWTSGGETQYF
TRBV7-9,CASSRDSYSPLHF
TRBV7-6,CASSLALEDWNTGELFF
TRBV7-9,CASSLVTGDLYEQYF
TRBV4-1,CASSPSGASSTDTQYF
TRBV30,CAAGREGYTF
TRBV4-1,CASSQDPGAWETQYF
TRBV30,CAWRRGRLSSGANVLTF